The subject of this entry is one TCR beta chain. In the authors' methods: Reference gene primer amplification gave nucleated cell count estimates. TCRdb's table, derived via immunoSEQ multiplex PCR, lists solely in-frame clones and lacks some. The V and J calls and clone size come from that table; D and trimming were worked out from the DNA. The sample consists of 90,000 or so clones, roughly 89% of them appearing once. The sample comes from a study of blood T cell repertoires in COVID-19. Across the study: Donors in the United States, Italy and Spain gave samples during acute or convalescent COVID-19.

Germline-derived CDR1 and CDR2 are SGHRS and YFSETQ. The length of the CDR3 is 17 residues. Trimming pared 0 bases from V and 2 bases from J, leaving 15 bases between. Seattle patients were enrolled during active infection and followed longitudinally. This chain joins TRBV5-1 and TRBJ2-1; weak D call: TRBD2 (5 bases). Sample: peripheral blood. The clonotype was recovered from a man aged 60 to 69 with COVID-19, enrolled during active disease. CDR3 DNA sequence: TGCGCCAGCAGCTTGGTGCCCGGACTCCAAACCTACAATGAGCAGTTCTTC. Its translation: CASSLVPGLQTYNEQFF.